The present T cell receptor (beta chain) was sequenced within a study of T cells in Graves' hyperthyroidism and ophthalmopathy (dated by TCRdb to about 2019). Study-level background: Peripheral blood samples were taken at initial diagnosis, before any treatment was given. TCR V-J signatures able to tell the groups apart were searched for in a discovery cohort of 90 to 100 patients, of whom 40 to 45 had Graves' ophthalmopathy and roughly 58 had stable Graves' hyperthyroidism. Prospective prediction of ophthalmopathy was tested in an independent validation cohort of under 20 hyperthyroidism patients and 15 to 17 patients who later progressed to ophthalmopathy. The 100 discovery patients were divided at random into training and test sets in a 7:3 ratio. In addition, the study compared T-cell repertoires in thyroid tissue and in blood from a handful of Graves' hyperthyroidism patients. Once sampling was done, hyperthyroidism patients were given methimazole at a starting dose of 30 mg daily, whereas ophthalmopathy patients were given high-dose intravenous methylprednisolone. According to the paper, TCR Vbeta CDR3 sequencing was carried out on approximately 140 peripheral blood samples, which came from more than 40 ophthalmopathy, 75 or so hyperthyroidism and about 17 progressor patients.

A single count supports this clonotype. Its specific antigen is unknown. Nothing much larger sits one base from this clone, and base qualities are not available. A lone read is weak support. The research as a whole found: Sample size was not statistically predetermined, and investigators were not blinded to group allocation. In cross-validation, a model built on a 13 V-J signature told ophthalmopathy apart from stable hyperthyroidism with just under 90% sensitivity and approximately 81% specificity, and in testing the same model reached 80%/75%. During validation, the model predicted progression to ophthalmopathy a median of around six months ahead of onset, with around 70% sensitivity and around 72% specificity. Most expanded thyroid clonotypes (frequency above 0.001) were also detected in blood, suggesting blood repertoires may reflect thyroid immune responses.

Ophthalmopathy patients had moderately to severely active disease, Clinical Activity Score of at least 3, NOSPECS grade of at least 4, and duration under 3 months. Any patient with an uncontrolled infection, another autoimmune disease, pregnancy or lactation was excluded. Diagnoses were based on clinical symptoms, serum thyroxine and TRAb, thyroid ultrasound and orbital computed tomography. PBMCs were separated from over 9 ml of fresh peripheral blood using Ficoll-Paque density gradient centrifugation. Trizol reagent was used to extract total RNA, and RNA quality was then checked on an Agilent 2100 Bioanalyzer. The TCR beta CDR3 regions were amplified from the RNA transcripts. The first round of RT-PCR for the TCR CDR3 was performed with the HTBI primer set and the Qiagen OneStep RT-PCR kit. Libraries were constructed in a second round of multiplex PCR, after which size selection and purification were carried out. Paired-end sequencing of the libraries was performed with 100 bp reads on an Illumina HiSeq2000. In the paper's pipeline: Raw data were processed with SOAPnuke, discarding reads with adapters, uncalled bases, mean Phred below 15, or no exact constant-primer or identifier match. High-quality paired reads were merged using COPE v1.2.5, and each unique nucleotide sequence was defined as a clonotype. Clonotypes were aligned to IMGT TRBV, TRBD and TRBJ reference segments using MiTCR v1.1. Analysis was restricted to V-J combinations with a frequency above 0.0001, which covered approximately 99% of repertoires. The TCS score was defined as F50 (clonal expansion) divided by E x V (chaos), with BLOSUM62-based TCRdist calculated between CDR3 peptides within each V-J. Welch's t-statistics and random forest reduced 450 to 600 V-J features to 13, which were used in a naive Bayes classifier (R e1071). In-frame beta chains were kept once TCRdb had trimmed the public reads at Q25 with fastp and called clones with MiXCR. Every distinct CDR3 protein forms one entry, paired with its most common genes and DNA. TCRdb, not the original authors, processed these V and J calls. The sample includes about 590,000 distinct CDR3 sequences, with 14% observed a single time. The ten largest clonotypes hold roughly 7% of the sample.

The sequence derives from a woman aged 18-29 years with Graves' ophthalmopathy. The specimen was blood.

The nucleotide sequence is given as TGTGCCAGCAGGTACCGACTAGCGGGAGTCTACGAGCAGTACTTC. Translated, this is CASRYRLAGVYEQYF. The sequence links TRBV2 to TRBJ2-7; 12 central nucleotides agree with TRBD2. Trimmed from V: 6 bases; trimmed from J: 3 bases; junction bases lacking a gene match: 6. The CDR3 sequence holds 15 residues, the cysteine and phenylalanine included. The DNA shown is the 45-base CDR3, in frame from base 1. CDR1 and CDR2 (SNHLY, FYNNEI) derive from the germline V gene. The full variable domain, completed from the reference TRBV2 and TRBJ2-7 proteins outside the CDR3, reads EPEVTQTPSHQVTQMGQEVILRCVPISNHLYFYWYRQILGQKVEFLVSFYNNEISEKSEIFDDQFSVERPDGSNFTLKIRSTKLEDSAMYFCASRYRLAGVYEQYFGPGTRLTVT.